A single sample is the source of the 24 T cell receptor beta chains below, sequenced in a study of lymphopenia after photon versus proton radiotherapy (dated by TCRdb to the late 2010s). Library preparation was by the immunoSEQ multiplex PCR assay. In TCRdb, the immuneACCESS table is reduced to in-frame sequences with V and J assigned. These tables do not hold every clone; where another copy was compared, an unresolved V gene accounts for under half, and the others remain unexplained. This sample lists 50,000 to 70,000 clones; about 90% were detected once. Clones ranked in the top ten supply 9.5% to 15% of the sample. Material: peripheral blood, obtained from a patient treated with proton-based radiotherapy. All receptors derive from a man at least 80 years old with esophageal cancer.

The V call is TRBV7-6, the J call TRBJ1-1, with 10 bases lining up with TRBD1. With 6 bases clipped from V and 1 base from J, the junction kept 11 bases outside the gene matches. This CDR3 has 17 residues. CDR1 SGHVS and CDR2 FNYEAQ come from the germline V gene. CDR3 amino acids: CASRRGQGGDANTEAFF. The CDR3 bases are TGTGCCAGCAGGAGAGGACAGGGGGGCGACGCGAACACTGAAGCTTTCTTT.

This clone was picked up a small number of times. The chain is built from TRBV19 and TRBJ1-2; D remains ambiguous. The length of the CDR3 is 12 residues. Trimming stripped 1 base from V and 8 bases from J, with 8 bases between. The V gene's germline CDR1 is LNHDA and CDR2 SQIVND (reference sequence). CDR3 DNA: TGTGCCAGTAGTATAGGGGAGGACGGCTACACCTTC. The encoded protein is CASSIGEDGYTF.

The chain couples TRBV4-2 to TRBJ1-3; unclear D gene. Trimming took 4 bases from V and 0 from J, leaving 13 bases between them. CDR1 is LGHNA and CDR2 is YNFKEQ in the germline V gene. This CDR3 has 16 residues. Here the CDR3 DNA reads TGTGCCAGCAGCCCAAACGGACGGATCTCTGGAAACACCATATATTTT. It translates to CASSPNGRISGNTIYF.

The chain carries TRBV11-2 and TRBJ1-1; weak D call: TRBD1 (5 bases). This CDR3 is 13 amino acids long. Germline V lookup: CDR1 SGHAT, CDR2 FQNNGV. The V gene lost 1 base and the J gene lost 11 bases, with 14 bases spanning the gap. The CDR3 sequence is CASSLAGGFVAFF. Here the CDR3 DNA reads TGTGCCAGCAGCTTAGCCGGGGGGTTTGTGGCTTTCTTT.

This clone occurred once. The chain joins TRBV6-5 to TRBJ2-5, with a tentative D call TRBD1 (6 bases). The CDR3 loop spans 15 amino acids. Germline V gene lookup returns CDR1 MNHEY and CDR2 SVGAGI. The V end lost 5 bases, the J end lost 1 base, and 14 bases lay between the germline ends. The CDR3 loop reads CASSSHRASQETQYF. Written as DNA, the CDR3 is TGTGCCAGCAGTAGCCACAGGGCCTCCCAAGAGACCCAGTACTTC.

J is TRBJ1-3 and V is TRBV27; 7 bases fit TRBD1. The CDR3 contains 12 residues. CDR1 is MNHEY and CDR2 is SMNVEV in the germline V gene (reference sequence). J gave up 4 bases and V 8 bases, and 2 bases lay outside the gene matches. Here the CDR3 DNA reads TGTGCCAGCTGGACAGGCGGAAACACCATATATTTT. Translating gives CASWTGGNTIYF.

J is TRBJ1-5 and V is TRBV4-1; 8 bases map to TRBD1. The CDR3 has 13 residues. V lost 1 base and J lost 9; bases outside the gene matches: 2. CDR1 is MGHRA and CDR2 is YSYEKL in the germline V gene. The CDR3 coding sequence is TGCGCCAGCAGCCAAGCAGGGGGCAGGCCCCAGCATTTT. As protein: CASSQAGGRPQHF.

The V call is TRBV11-2, the J call TRBJ1-2, with 10 bases that match TRBD1. The trim removed 5 bases at V and 8 bases at J, leaving 11 bases unmatched. The CDR3 runs 15 residues. Germline V gene sequence: CDR1 SGHAT, CDR2 FQNNGV. The DNA of the CDR3 is TGTGCCAGCAGCCCAGCCGGACAGGGGGTGGAAGGCTACACCTTC. Residues: CASSPAGQGVEGYTF.

Notes on this clone: This specimen includes other DNA sequences encoding the same CDR3. The rearrangement uses TRBV7-9 and TRBJ2-2; possibly TRBD1 for D (5 bases). With 2 bases removed from V and 2 bases from J, the gap between germline ends came to 6 bases. CDR3 length: 14 amino acids. CDR1 is SEHNR, CDR2 FQNEAQ, per germline (reference sequence). The CDR3, as DNA: TGTGCCAGCAGCTTAAGGGGAAACACCGGGGAGCTGTTTTTT. As protein: CASSLRGNTGELFF.

The gene calls are TRBV11-3 and TRBJ2-7; a weak D match, TRBD1 (5 bases). Germline V gene sequence: CDR1 SGHNT, CDR2 YENEEA. The CDR3 is made up of 14 amino acids. V was clipped by 5 bases and J by 5 bases, with 16 bases between them. CDR3 coding DNA: TGTGCCAGCAGCCCGGACCAGGGATTCGACGAGCAGTACTTC. Its protein product is CASSPDQGFDEQYF.

This clone turned up a few times. DNA for the CDR3: TGTGCCAGCAGTGAGATTTTCGGGACCCTCGCCACTGAAGCTTTCTTT. It codes for CASSEIFGTLATEAFF. This chain uses TRBV6-1 with TRBJ1-1, with TRBD1 as a possible D gene (5 bases). The CDR3 is 16 amino acids. V lost 3 bases, J lost 4 bases, and 18 bases lay in between. CDR1 and CDR2 from the germline V gene are MNHNS and SASEGT.

This chain uses TRBV11-3 with TRBJ2-6; D gene unclear. Deletions cut 5 bases from V and 1 base from J, with 3 bases between. The CDR3 runs 13 residues. Germline V CDR1 and CDR2: SGHNT, YENEEA. This CDR3 is CASSKSGANVLTF. The CDR3 nucleotides read TGTGCCAGCAGCAAGTCTGGGGCCAACGTCCTGACTTTC.

The chain has TRBV10-3 and TRBJ2-3; 8 positions match TRBD1. This CDR3 has 15 residues. Per germline, CDR1 ENHRY and CDR2 SYGVKD. The J segment lost 4 bases and the V segment lost 6 bases, leaving 9 bases of the junction unmatched. CDR3 DNA: TGTGCCATCAGGACCTTGGAGACAGGGGCAGATACGCAGTATTTT. Translated, it gives CAIRTLETGADTQYF.

This rearrangement joins TRBV25-1 to TRBJ2-7, with D maybe TRBD2 (6 bases). This CDR3 comprises 13 residues. The V end was cut by 4 bases, the J end by 2 bases, with 9 bases between. Germline V gives CDR1 MGHDK, CDR2 SYGVNS. The CDR3 reads CASSGAGTYEQYF. The CDR3 DNA reads TGTGCCAGCAGTGGGGCGGGAACCTACGAGCAGTACTTC.

The chain recombines TRBV12-5 with TRBJ2-2, with 14 bases that match TRBD2. V lost 1 base, J lost 7 bases, and 8 bases stayed unmatched. The CDR3 has 18 amino acids. Germline lookup yields CDR1 LGHNT and CDR2 FRNRAP. The CDR3 loop reads CASGLGLAGGPYVGELFF. The CDR3 nucleotides are TGTGCTAGTGGTTTGGGACTAGCGGGAGGGCCGTACGTCGGGGAGCTGTTTTTT. Variable domain in full (rest from reference TRBV12-5 and TRBJ2-2): DARVTQTPRHKVTEMGQEVTMRCQPILGHNTVFWYRQTMMQGLELLAYFRNRAPLDDSGMPKDRFSAEMPDATLATLKIQPSEPRDSAVYFCASGLGLAGGPYVGELFFGEGSRLTVL.

This clone was observed a few times. The rearrangement links TRBV30 to TRBJ1-2; D unclear. Trimming shortened V by 3 bases and J by 4 bases, and 12 bases separated the two germline ends. From germline, CDR1 is GTSNPN and CDR2 SVGIG (reference sequence). The CDR3 length is 13 residues. The CDR3 region has the DNA TGTGCCTGGAGCAGAACCCGGATCTATGGCTACACCTTC. This encodes CAWSRTRIYGYTF.

This chain uses TRBV19 with TRBJ1-5; D might be TRBD1 (6 bases). Trimming pared 8 bases from V and 4 bases from J, leaving 24 bases between. The CDR3 is made up of 17 amino acids. Germline CDR1 LNHDA, CDR2 SQIVND (reference sequence). CDR3 residues: CASSGTTGLRGNQPQHF. DNA for the CDR3: TGTGCCAGTTCAGGTACCACAGGGTTAAGGGGAAATCAGCCCCAGCATTTT.

The chain has TRBV5-1 and TRBJ2-2, with 14 bases identical to TRBD2. Germline trimming cut 1 base from V and 6 bases from J; bases unmatched to any gene: 11. This CDR3 contains 19 residues. CDR1 is SGHRS, CDR2 YFSETQ, per germline. The CDR3 loop reads CASSLPSGTSGGRPGELFF. In DNA, the CDR3 is TGCGCCAGCAGCTTGCCCTCCGGGACTAGCGGGGGCCGGCCCGGGGAGCTGTTTTTT.

The chain carries TRBV7-9 and TRBJ1-2; D not resolved. The CDR3 totals 15 residues. The V and J ends lost 0 bases and 7 bases respectively, with 15 bases between them. Germline V gene sequence: CDR1 SEHNR, CDR2 FQNEAQ (reference sequence). The CDR3 is CASSLAWAGSLGYTF. DNA of the CDR3: TGTGCCAGCAGCTTAGCCTGGGCCGGGTCGCTTGGCTACACCTTC.

For the CDR3, the DNA is TGTGCCAGCAGCTCTACGGCCGGGAGGGGCCACGAGCAGTACTTC. This gives the protein CASSSTAGRGHEQYF. The V call is TRBV5-4, the J call TRBJ2-7, with 8 bases aligning to TRBD2. CDR1 is SGHNT and CDR2 is YYREEE in the germline V gene (reference sequence). Trimming cost V 3 bases and J 5 bases; bases outside gene matches: 10. The CDR3 covers 15 residues.

This chain uses TRBV15 with TRBJ1-2, with D perhaps TRBD1 (5 bases). The V end lost 7 bases, the J end lost 4 bases, and 7 bases lay between the germline ends. This CDR3 comprises 11 residues. The germline V gene has CDR1 LNHNV and CDR2 YYDKDF (reference sequence). The CDR3 DNA is TGTGCCACCACGGGGGGCTATGGCTACACCTTC. As protein: CATTGGYGYTF.

The chain carries TRBV7-2 and TRBJ2-7; 9 positions agree with TRBD2. CDR3 length equals 15 residues. Germline loops: CDR1 SGHTA, CDR2 FQGNSA. V lost 4 bases to trimming and J lost 0 bases; unmatched junction nucleotides: 4. CDR3 DNA: TGTGCCAGCAGCTACAGCGGGAGGAGCTCCTACGAGCAGTACTTC. It encodes CASSYSGRSSYEQYF.

This clone was picked up a small number of times. This chain joins TRBV29-1 and TRBJ1-5; D is undetermined. Trimming removed 1 base at V and 6 bases at J, with 10 bases between. Germline V gene data show CDR1 as SQVTM and CDR2 as ANQGSEA. This CDR3 spans 13 amino acids. The CDR3 region is CSVEVGRAQPQHF. CDR3 nucleotides: TGCAGCGTTGAAGTCGGGAGGGCTCAGCCCCAGCATTTT.

The chain joins TRBV7-2 to TRBJ2-7; D gene unclear. Trimming pared 2 bases from V and 0 bases from J, leaving 8 bases between. This CDR3 region has 14 residues. Germline values: CDR1 SGHTA, CDR2 FQGNSA. The CDR3 spells CASSLYWSSYEQYF. The CDR3 DNA sequence: TGTGCCAGCAGCTTATACTGGAGCTCCTACGAGCAGTACTTC.